The T cell receptor (beta chain) described here comes from a study of cytomegalovirus exposure and HLA in healthy donors. Overall study: Genotyping of about 400 donors showed that roughly 83% belonged to the Caucasian-associated ancestry cluster. Regarding the study as a whole: Accurate prediction of most subjects' HLA-A and HLA-B alleles from TCR beta sequences was reported.

This cohort consisted of healthy bone marrow donors. 60 Vbeta and 13 Jbeta primers were used in PCR. Profiling relied on immunoSEQ multiplex PCR, and the TCRdb table lists in-frame clones only, not all of them. This sample has around 150,000 clones, with 80% found just once. A remark on this clone: Its antigen remains unknown.

V shed 0 bases and J shed 8 bases, with 10 bases lying between them. Germline lookup yields CDR1 GTSNPN and CDR2 SVGIG (reference sequence). The CDR3 consists of 13 residues. The sequenced material came from PBMCs. This TCR came from a male donor in good health and CMV-seropositive. J is TRBJ1-4 and V is TRBV30, with D unclear. CDR3 residues: CAWSVRPREKLFF. CDR3 DNA: TGTGCCTGGAGTGTGAGGCCTCGAGAAAAACTGTTTTTT.